The 26 T cell receptor beta chains below were found in one sample sequenced in a study of shared clonotypes between healthy human individuals. Data came from immunoSEQ multiplex PCR; TCRdb stores just in-frame clones and leaves some out. The table includes around 700,000 clones, less than 80% detected once. Sample: memory CD4+ T cells sorted from blood. Subset specified: CD45RA-negative fraction. These receptors originate from a woman younger than 45 in good health.

CDR3 protein: CASSLGSGKQETQYF. The CDR3 DNA sequence: TGTGCCAGCAGCTTAGGGAGCGGGAAACAAGAGACCCAGTACTTC. The J gene is TRBJ2-5, the V gene TRBV7-2; 7 bases align to TRBD2. Germline V gene sequence: CDR1 SGHTA, CDR2 FQGNSA. This CDR3 spans 15 amino acids. Trimming took 1 base from V and 2 from J; bases not matched to a gene: 4.

This clone occurred a few times. The chain has TRBV4-1 and TRBJ1-1; 7 bases are shared with TRBD1. Trimming took 4 bases from V and 5 from J; bases not matched to a gene: 22. Germline CDR1 reads MGHRA; CDR2 reads YSYEKL. The CDR3 runs to 19 residues. In DNA, the CDR3 is TGCGCCAGCAGCCGTCAAGGTCTTCTTTCGACAGGGAGGGGAACTGAAGCTTTCTTT. Amino acids: CASSRQGLLSTGRGTEAFF.

The genes are TRBV29-1 and TRBJ1-4; 9 bases line up with TRBD1. Germline CDR1 SQVTM, CDR2 ANQGSEA. The CDR3 length is 13 residues. CDR3 sequence: CSYIQGAGEKLFF. CDR3 DNA: TGCAGTTATATACAGGGGGCTGGAGAAAAACTGTTTTTT.

This chain joins TRBV29-1 and TRBJ1-1; D not resolved. This CDR3 comprises 13 residues. Germline V lookup: CDR1 SQVTM, CDR2 ANQGSEA. The ends were cut back, 8 bases at V and 0 bases at J, with 13 bases in the middle. The CDR3, as DNA: TGCAGCCCAGAGTCCGGACTGAACACTGAAGCTTTCTTT. Translating gives CSPESGLNTEAFF. Together with reference TRBV29-1 and TRBJ1-1, the CDR3 gives the full variable domain: SAVISQKPSRDICQRGTSLTIQCQVDSQVTMMFWYRQQPGQSLTLIATANQGSEATYESGFVIDKFPISRPNLTFSTLTVSNMSPEDSSIYLCSPESGLNTEAFFGQGTRLTVV.

This clone was found a few times. V usage is TRBV7-2 and J usage is TRBJ2-7; TRBD1 matches at 10 bases. This CDR3 has 14 residues. Germline V lookup: CDR1 SGHTA, CDR2 FQGNSA. Trimming cost V 5 bases and J 3 bases; bases outside gene matches: 4. The CDR3 nucleotides are TGTGCCAGCAGCCGGGGGACAGGGGTCTACGAGCAGTACTTC. Residues: CASSRGTGVYEQYF.

As regards this clone: This specimen includes other DNA sequences encoding the same CDR3. The chain employs TRBV30 and TRBJ2-3, with unresolved D. The CDR3 has 12 amino acids. V was shortened by 5 bases and J by 1 base, with 7 bases between the two germline ends. Germline V lookup: CDR1 GTSNPN, CDR2 SVGIG (reference sequence). CDR3 sequence: CAWSSGTDTQYF. The CDR3 bases are TGTGCCTGGTCATCGGGCACAGATACGCAGTATTTT.

V gene TRBV7-8 combines with J gene TRBJ2-5, with a tentative D call TRBD2 (6 bases). Germline CDR1 is SGHVS and CDR2 is FQNEAQ. The V gene lost 5 bases and the J gene lost 1 base, with 11 bases spanning the gap. This CDR3 has 14 amino acids. CDR3 residues: CASSAGRFQETQYF. In nucleotides, the CDR3 is TGTGCCAGCAGCGCGGGACGGTTCCAAGAGACCCAGTACTTC.

The CDR3 loop is CASSPGRSTDTQYF. The CDR3 DNA follows: TGCGCCAGCAGCCCAGGACGGAGCACAGATACGCAGTATTTT. The rearrangement uses TRBV4-1 and TRBJ2-3; D is unresolved. Trimming pared 4 bases from V and 0 bases from J, leaving 8 bases between. Germline values: CDR1 MGHRA, CDR2 YSYEKL. This CDR3 contains 14 residues.

V usage is TRBV2 and J usage is TRBJ2-7, with 7 bases matching TRBD1. Losses at the gene ends were 5 bases for V and 9 bases for J; bases not matched to a gene: 7. The CDR3 runs 12 residues. Germline assignment: CDR1 SNHLY and CDR2 FYNNEI. The CDR3 nucleotides are TGTGCCAGCAGTTTACAGGGGTTCGGGCAGTACTTC. This translates into CASSLQGFGQYF.

This clone was seen a single time. The chain joins TRBV6-1 to TRBJ2-7; tentatively, D is TRBD2 (6 bases). CDR1 and CDR2 from the germline V gene are MNHNS and SASEGT. Trimming cost V 3 bases and J 6 bases, with 15 bases left between them. The CDR3 extends over 14 amino acids. Here the CDR3 reads CASSDGGNIAEQYF. Here the CDR3 DNA reads TGTGCCAGCAGTGATGGCGGGAATATCGCCGAGCAGTACTTC.

V usage is TRBV5-6 and J usage is TRBJ2-7; a possible D gene is TRBD1 (6 bases). The CDR3 length is 14 residues. Germline V gives CDR1 SGHDT, CDR2 YYEEEE. Trimming cost V 2 bases and J 5 bases, with 14 bases left between them. DNA for the CDR3: TGTGCCAGCAGCTTCCGCCAGGGGAGAAACGAGCAGTACTTC. This codes for CASSFRQGRNEQYF.

This clone was detected once. The V call is TRBV9, the J call TRBJ2-3; 7 bases line up with TRBD2. In germline, CDR1 is SGDLS, CDR2 YYNGEE. Unmatched junction bases numbered 9, after V lost 4 bases and J lost 4 bases. This CDR3 has 15 residues. The CDR3: CASSPRLAASDTQYF. The DNA of the CDR3 is TGTGCCAGCAGCCCCCGGCTAGCGGCGTCAGATACGCAGTATTTT.

The genes are TRBV6-6 and TRBJ1-1; possible D gene TRBD1, 5 bases. The CDR3 spans 13 residues. V was shortened by 7 bases and J by 1 base, with 10 bases between the two germline ends. Germline-derived CDR1 and CDR2 are MNHNY and SVGAGI (reference sequence). The CDR3 nucleotides are TGTGCCAGCACCCTACAGGAGAACACTGAAGCTTTCTTT. It yields the protein CASTLQENTEAFF.

This clone occurred many times. The CDR3 DNA follows: TGCGCCAGCAGGGGAGGAACAGGGACGGAAGAGACCCAGTACTTC. This encodes CASRGGTGTEETQYF. The chain joins TRBV5-1 to TRBJ2-5, with D possibly called TRBD1 or TRBD2 (6 bases each). The CDR3 contains 15 residues. Germline V lookup: CDR1 SGHRS, CDR2 YFSETQ. Trimming shortened V by 5 bases and J by 3 bases, and 17 bases separated the two germline ends.

This clone was detected only a few times. The chain uses TRBV11-2 and TRBJ2-7, with 13 positions matching TRBD2. Germline CDR1 reads SGHAT; CDR2 reads FQNNGV. V lost 6 bases and J lost 2; bases outside the gene matches: 7. This CDR3 is 16 amino acids long. CDR3 sequence (DNA): TGTGCCAGCAGTTCCCAAGGGACTAGCGGGACCTACGAGCAGTACTTC. This codes for CASSSQGTSGTYEQYF.

The chain combines TRBV7-9 with TRBJ1-1; no clear D gene. Germline values: CDR1 SEHNR, CDR2 FQNEAQ (reference sequence). The V end lost 0 bases, the J end lost 4 bases, and 15 bases lay between the germline ends. This CDR3 has 16 residues. The CDR3: CASSLARSGRSTEAFF. The CDR3 bases are TGTGCCAGCAGCTTAGCGCGTAGTGGCAGATCCACTGAAGCTTTCTTT.

This clone has only one observation. The J gene is TRBJ2-2, the V gene TRBV13; D is unresolved. Germline CDR1 PRHDT, CDR2 FYEKMQ (reference sequence). Trimming cost V 0 bases and J 6 bases, with 8 bases left between them. The CDR3 sequence is 14 residues long. The CDR3 region is CASSLGRTAGELFF. The CDR3 nucleotides read TGTGCCAGCAGCTTAGGGCGGACGGCCGGGGAGCTGTTTTTT.

The V gene is TRBV4-1, the J gene TRBJ1-5, with a tentative D call TRBD1 (5 bases). The CDR3 consists of 14 residues. Germline-derived CDR1 and CDR2 are MGHRA and YSYEKL. With 7 bases removed from V and 3 bases from J, the gap between germline ends came to 13 bases. The CDR3 spells CASTRTMANQPQHF. Here the CDR3 DNA reads TGCGCCAGCACCCGGACAATGGCCAATCAGCCCCAGCATTTT.

This chain uses TRBV29-1 with TRBJ2-7; D is ambiguous. V lost 6 bases and J lost 3, with 21 bases in between. This CDR3 has 15 amino acids. Germline CDR1 reads SQVTM; CDR2 reads ANQGSEA. The CDR3 nucleotides read TGCAGCGTCCAAAATGAATTTGGATCTGGCTACGAGCAGTACTTC. Protein product: CSVQNEFGSGYEQYF.

The V gene is TRBV10-3, the J gene TRBJ2-7; 12 nucleotides agree with TRBD1. Per the germline V gene, CDR1 is ENHRY and CDR2 is SYGVKD. The junction had 5 bases not matched to a gene; V was cut back by 4 bases and J by 4 bases. This CDR3 is built from 15 residues. The DNA for the CDR3 is TGTGCCATCAGTGCGGGGACAGGGGGCGGATACGAGCAGTACTTC. As protein: CAISAGTGGGYEQYF.

This clone was seen more than once but under ten times. A much larger clone lies one base from this, so it may be a read error. The chain couples TRBV6-1 to TRBJ1-5; 8 bases match TRBD1. Germline CDR1 and CDR2: MNHNS and SASEGT. The CDR3 runs to 14 residues. J gave up 2 bases and V 4 bases, and 1 base lay outside the gene matches. The CDR3 here is CASSVTGGNQPQHF. The CDR3 nucleotides read TGTGCCAGCAGTGTGACAGGGGGCAATCAGCCCCAGCATTTT.

The chain links TRBV2 to TRBJ2-3, with 9 nucleotides matching TRBD2. The CDR3 is 15 residues long. V lost 7 bases to trimming and J lost 0 bases; unmatched junction nucleotides: 5. Germline CDR1 and CDR2: SNHLY and FYNNEI. The DNA for the CDR3 is TGTGCCAGCACCCCAACTAGCGGGAGCACAGATACGCAGTATTTT. This sequence encodes CASTPTSGSTDTQYF.

The CDR3: CASTELPSGGGNEQFF. The CDR3 DNA follows: TGCGCCAGCACGGAGCTTCCTAGCGGAGGTGGCAATGAGCAGTTCTTC. V is TRBV5-1 and J is TRBJ2-1, with 7 bases lining up with TRBD2. The CDR3 extends over 16 amino acids. The ends lost 6 bases at V and 6 bases at J; junction bases unmatched: 15. The germline gives CDR1 SGHRS, CDR2 YFSETQ.

This rearrangement joins TRBV9 to TRBJ1-3; 9 positions agree with TRBD1. The length of the CDR3 is 18 residues. With 3 bases clipped from V and 0 bases from J, the junction kept 10 bases outside the gene matches. Germline loops: CDR1 SGDLS, CDR2 YYNGEE. CDR3 coding DNA: TGTGCCAGCAGCGCAGAGGGCCGGGACAGGGACTCTGGAAACACCATATATTTT. Translating gives CASSAEGRDRDSGNTIYF. Supplemented by reference TRBV9 and TRBJ1-3, the full variable domain reads DSGVTQTPKHLITATGQRVTLRCSPRSGDLSVYWYQQSLDQGLQFLIQYYNGEERAKGNILERFSAQQFPDLHSELNLSSLELGDSALYFCASSAEGRDRDSGNTIYFGEGSWLTVV.

This chain links TRBV10-1 with TRBJ2-2; possible D gene TRBD2, 5 bases. V lost 5 bases and J lost 1, with 8 bases in between. The CDR3 spans 14 residues. Looked up from germline, CDR1 is WNHNN and CDR2 is SYGVQD (reference sequence). The CDR3: CASSSGGNTGELFF. CDR3 nucleotides: TGCGCCAGCAGTAGCGGAGGGAACACCGGGGAGCTGTTTTTT.

Only a few counts were recorded for this clone. This chain links TRBV6-5 with TRBJ2-3; D may be TRBD1 or TRBD2 (5 bases each). V was pared by 3 bases and J by 10 bases, with 8 bases between. This CDR3 is built from 11 residues. The germline CDR1 and CDR2 sequences are MNHEY and SVGAGI. The CDR3 here is CASSYLGAQYF. The CDR3 coding sequence is TGTGCCAGCAGTTATTTGGGGGCGCAGTATTTT.